The sequence of this T cell receptor beta chain was determined in a study of blood T cell repertoires in COVID-19. The wider study: Some COVID-19 samples were acute and others convalescent; all came from the United States, Italy and Spain. Nucleic acid was either cDNA or gDNA, and it came from T cells, B-cell-depleted T cells, or PBMCs.

CDR3 length: 15 amino acids. Germline values: CDR1 GTSNPN, CDR2 SVGIG (reference sequence). V was pared by 4 bases and J by 4 bases, with 13 bases of the junction left unmatched. Per the authors' pipeline: The authors estimated nucleated cell counts from reference gene primer amplification. Here immunoSEQ multiplex PCR was the method, and the copy in TCRdb shows in-frame clones only, minus some. The DNA gave D and trimming, while V, J and clone size come from that table. The table lists about 150,000 clones, about four fifths of them singletons. This clonotype was obtained from a woman aged 60 to 75 with acute or convalescent COVID-19. The rearrangement uses TRBV30 and TRBJ2-7; 7 bases map to TRBD1. Sequenced sample: peripheral blood. CDR3 DNA sequence: TGTGCCTGGATAACTCGGGCAGGGGGAACGTACGAGCAGTACTTC. Translating gives CAWITRAGGTYEQYF. Supplemented by reference TRBV30 and TRBJ2-7, the full variable domain reads SQTIHQWPATLVQPVGSPLSLECTVEGTSNPNLYWYRQAAGRGLQLLFYSVGIGQISSEVPQNLSASRPQDRQFILSSKKLLLSDSGFYLCAWITRAGGTYEQYFGPGTRLTVT.